This T cell receptor (beta chain) was recorded in a study of blood T cells in healthy people across ages. Study-wide points: Estimates of total diversity, which came from one million sequenced T cells, were considered to be underestimates. The unknown donor CMV status may have confounded expanded clonotype changes. Leaving the PBMCs unsorted stopped any conclusive comparison of naive versus antigen-experienced cells.

About this clonotype: Its target is unknown.

A second PCR, run for about 7 to 12 cycles, used a sample-barcoded 5' primer plus a J-beta primer mix. A minimum of 2.5 million CDR3-containing paired-end reads was obtained for each sample. Via MiXCR, TCRdb re-called the 5' RACE reads, giving one row per CDR3 protein. The sample consists of 380,000 or so distinct CDR3 sequences, approximately 52% of them appearing once. This CDR3 contains 14 residues. The trim removed 6 bases at V and 3 bases at J, leaving 8 bases unmatched. Germline V gives CDR1 SQVTM, CDR2 ANQGSEA. The chain combines TRBV29-1 with TRBJ2-5; TRBD1 matches 9 bases. The source material was blood. This receptor was obtained from a man in his 60s in good health. The CDR3 loop is CSVVMGQGEETQYF. The CDR3 nucleotides read TGCAGCGTGGTGATGGGACAGGGAGAAGAGACCCAGTACTTC.